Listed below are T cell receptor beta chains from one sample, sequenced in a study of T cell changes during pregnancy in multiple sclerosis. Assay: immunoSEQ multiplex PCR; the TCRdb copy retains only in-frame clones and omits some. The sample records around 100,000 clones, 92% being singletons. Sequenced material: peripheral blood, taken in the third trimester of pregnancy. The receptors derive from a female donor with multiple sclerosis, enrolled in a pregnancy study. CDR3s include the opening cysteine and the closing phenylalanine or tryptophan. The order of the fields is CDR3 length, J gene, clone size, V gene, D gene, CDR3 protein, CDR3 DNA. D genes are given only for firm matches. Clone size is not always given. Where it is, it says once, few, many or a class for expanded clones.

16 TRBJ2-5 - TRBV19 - CASSIGSISGGETQYF TGTGCCAGTAGTATAGGCAGCATCTCCGGCGGAGAGACCCAGTACTTC
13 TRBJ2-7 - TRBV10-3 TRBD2 CAIGGLAGDEQYF TGTGCCATCGGGGGACTAGCGGGAGACGAGCAGTACTTC
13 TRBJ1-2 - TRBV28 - CASTSGFSYGYTF TGTGCCAGCACTTCAGGGTTTAGCTATGGCTACACCTTC
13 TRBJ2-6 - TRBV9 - CASSPAGANVLTF TGTGCCAGCAGCCCCGCTGGGGCCAACGTCCTGACTTTC
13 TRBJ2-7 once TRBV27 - CASSGANSYEQYF TGTGCCAGCAGTGGGGCAAATTCCTACGAGCAGTACTTC
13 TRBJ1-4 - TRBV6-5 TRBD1 CASKRTGNEKLFF TGTGCCAGCAAAAGGACAGGGAATGAAAAACTGTTTTTT
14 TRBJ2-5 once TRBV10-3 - CAIRNTGNEETQYF TGTGCCATCAGAAATACCGGGAATGAGGAGACCCAGTACTTC
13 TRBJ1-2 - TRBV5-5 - CASSLALIYGYTF TGTGCCAGCAGCTTGGCCTTAATATATGGCTACACCTTC
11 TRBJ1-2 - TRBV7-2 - CASSLSRGYTF TGTGCCAGCAGCTTATCGAGAGGCTACACCTTC
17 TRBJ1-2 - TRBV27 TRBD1 CASSLRGPSLPNYGYTF TGTGCCAGCAGTTTAAGGGGGCCTTCCCTACCCAACTATGGCTACACCTTC
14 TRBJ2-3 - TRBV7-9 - CASSLGQYTDTQYF TGTGCCAGCAGCTTAGGGCAGTACACAGATACGCAGTATTTT
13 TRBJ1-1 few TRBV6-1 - CASSETGNTEAFF TGTGCCAGCAGTGAGACAGGGAACACTGAAGCTTTCTTT
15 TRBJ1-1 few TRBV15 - CATSRTRESNTEAFF TGTGCCACCAGCAGAACCCGAGAGTCGAACACTGAAGCTTTCTTT
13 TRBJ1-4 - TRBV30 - CAWSLIINEKLFF TGTGCCTGGAGCTTAATAATAAATGAAAAACTGTTTTTT
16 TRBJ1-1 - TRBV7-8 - CASSLSRRGRGAEAFF TGTGCCAGCAGCTTATCTCGGAGGGGCCGGGGCGCTGAAGCTTTCTTT
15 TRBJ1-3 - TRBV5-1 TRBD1 CASSYGTGGGNTIYF TGCGCCAGCAGTTACGGGACAGGGGGTGGAAACACCATATATTTT
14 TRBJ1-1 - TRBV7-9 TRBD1 CASSSTGEWTEAFF TGTGCCAGCAGCAGCACAGGGGAGTGGACTGAAGCTTTCTTT
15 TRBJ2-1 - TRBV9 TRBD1 CASSSRGDRENEQFF TGTGCCAGCAGCTCCCGGGGGGACAGGGAAAATGAGCAGTTCTTC
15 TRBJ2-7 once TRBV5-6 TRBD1 CASSFRGQGPYEQYF TGTGCCAGCAGCTTCCGTGGACAGGGCCCCTACGAGCAGTACTTC
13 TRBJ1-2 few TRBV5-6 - CASSLTLGGGYTF TGTGCCAGCAGCTTGACACTGGGGGGTGGCTACACCTTC
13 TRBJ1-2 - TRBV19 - CASSINPGVGYTF TGTGCCAGTAGTATAAACCCAGGGGTCGGCTACACCTTC
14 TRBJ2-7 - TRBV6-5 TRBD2 CASSPTGLSHEQYF TGTGCCAGCAGTCCAACGGGACTATCCCACGAGCAGTACTTC
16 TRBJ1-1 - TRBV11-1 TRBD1 CASSPRSTGVGTEAFF TGTGCCAGCAGCCCGCGGAGTACAGGGGTGGGCACTGAAGCTTTCTTT
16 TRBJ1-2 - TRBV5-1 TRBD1 CASSAWTGSTLYGYTF TGCGCCAGCAGCGCTTGGACAGGCTCAACCCTCTATGGCTACACCTTC
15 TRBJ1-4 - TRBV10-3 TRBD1 CAIRETGGRDEKLFF TGTGCCATCAGGGAGACAGGGGGCAGGGATGAAAAACTGTTTTTT
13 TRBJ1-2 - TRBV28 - CASSFRGTYGYTF TGTGCCAGCAGTTTTCGGGGGACCTATGGCTACACCTTC
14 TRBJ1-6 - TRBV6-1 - CASSPWANNSPLHF TGTGCCAGCAGTCCGTGGGCCAACAATTCACCCCTCCACTTT
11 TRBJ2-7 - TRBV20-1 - CSARLSYEQYF TGCAGTGCCAGACTCTCCTACGAGCAGTACTTC
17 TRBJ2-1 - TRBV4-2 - CASSRNLRDSPYNEQFF TGTGCCAGCAGCCGAAACCTCCGGGACTCCCCCTACAATGAGCAGTTCTTC
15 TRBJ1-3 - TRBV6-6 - CASSEQGRDGNTIYF TGTGCCAGCAGTGAGCAGGGGCGAGATGGAAACACCATATATTTT
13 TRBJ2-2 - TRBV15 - CATSRVRAGELFF TGTGCCACCAGCAGAGTGAGGGCCGGGGAGCTGTTTTTT
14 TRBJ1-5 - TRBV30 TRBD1 CAWNTGGGNQPQHF TGTGCCTGGAACACAGGGGGCGGCAATCAGCCCCAGCATTTT
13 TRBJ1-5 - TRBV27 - CASSLVSGQPQHF TGTGCCAGCAGTTTGGTTTCGGGACAGCCCCAGCATTTT
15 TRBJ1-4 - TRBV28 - CASSSPEGMAEKLFF TGTGCCAGCAGTAGCCCGGAGGGGATGGCCGAAAAACTGTTTTTT
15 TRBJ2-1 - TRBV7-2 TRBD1 CASSFGQGRRDEQFF TGTGCCAGCAGCTTTGGACAGGGGAGAAGGGATGAGCAGTTCTTC
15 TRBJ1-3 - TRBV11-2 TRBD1 CASSSYRGLGNTIYF TGTGCCAGCAGCTCTTACAGGGGACTTGGAAACACCATATATTTT
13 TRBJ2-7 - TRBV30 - CAWSVLNGYEQYF TGTGCCTGGAGTGTACTTAACGGCTACGAGCAGTACTTC
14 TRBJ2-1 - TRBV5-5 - CASSLEQAVNEQFF TGTGCCAGCAGCTTGGAACAGGCGGTTAATGAGCAGTTCTTC
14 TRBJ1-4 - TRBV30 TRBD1 CALRTGAQDEKLFF TGTGCCCTCCGGACAGGGGCGCAGGATGAAAAACTGTTTTTT
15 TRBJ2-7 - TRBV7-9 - CASSLAESQYYEQYF TGTGCCAGCAGCTTAGCGGAGAGTCAGTACTACGAGCAGTACTTC
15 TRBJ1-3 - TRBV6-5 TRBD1 CASARDRISGNTIYF TGTGCCAGCGCTCGGGACAGAATCTCTGGAAACACCATATATTTT
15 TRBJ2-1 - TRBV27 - CASSLSFRGTDEQFF TGTGCCAGCAGTTTATCTTTCCGGGGTACGGATGAGCAGTTCTTC
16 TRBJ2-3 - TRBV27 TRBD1 CASSRDRGSSTDTQYF TGTGCCAGCAGTAGGGACAGGGGATCTAGCACAGATACGCAGTATTTT
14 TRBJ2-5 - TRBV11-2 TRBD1 CASSQSRTGKTQYF TGTGCCAGCAGCCAATCTAGGACAGGGAAGACCCAGTACTTC
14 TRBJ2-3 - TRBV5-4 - CASSSRIGTDTQYF TGTGCCAGCAGCTCGAGGATCGGCACAGATACGCAGTATTTT